This TCR beta chain originates from a study of T cell changes during pregnancy in multiple sclerosis. Repertoires were generated with immunoSEQ multiplex PCR, while TCRdb's copy carries only in-frame clones and drops some. The sample holds under 45,000 clones, roughly nine tenths seen once. The CDR3 length is 15 residues. The V end lost 3 bases, the J end lost 8 bases, and 17 bases lay between the germline ends. Germline V CDR1 and CDR2: SGHTA, FQGTGA. The sequenced sample was CD8+ T cells from peripheral blood mononuclear cells, obtained in the third trimester of pregnancy. V is TRBV7-3 and J is TRBJ2-1; D is perhaps TRBD2 (7 bases). The clonotype was recovered from a female donor with multiple sclerosis, enrolled in a pregnancy study. As DNA, the CDR3 is TGTGCCAGCAGCTTGGGAGGGGGGGGCATCGATGAGCAGTTCTTC. Its translation is CASSLGGGGIDEQFF.